The clone carrying this TCR beta chain was recorded many times. CDR3 length: 13 residues. The germline V gene has CDR1 LGHNA and CDR2 YNFKEQ. The germline V and J ends were trimmed by 5 bases and 2 bases, with 9 bases remaining between them. Sample-barcoded 5' priming and a J-beta primer mix drove a second PCR of about 7 to 12 cycles. A single record per CDR3 protein comes from TCRdb applying MiXCR to the 5' RACE reads. The data hold 600,000 to 800,000 distinct CDR3 sequences, with 40% to 65% observed a single time. This sample stems from a study of blood T cells in healthy people across ages. The chain couples TRBV4-2 to TRBJ2-5, with D tentatively TRBD2 (5 bases). Sequenced material: blood. This receptor was identified in a woman older than 75 in good health. DNA for the CDR3: TGTGCCAGCAGCTCACGGGGTCAAGAGACCCAGTACTTC. Its translation: CASSSRGQETQYF.